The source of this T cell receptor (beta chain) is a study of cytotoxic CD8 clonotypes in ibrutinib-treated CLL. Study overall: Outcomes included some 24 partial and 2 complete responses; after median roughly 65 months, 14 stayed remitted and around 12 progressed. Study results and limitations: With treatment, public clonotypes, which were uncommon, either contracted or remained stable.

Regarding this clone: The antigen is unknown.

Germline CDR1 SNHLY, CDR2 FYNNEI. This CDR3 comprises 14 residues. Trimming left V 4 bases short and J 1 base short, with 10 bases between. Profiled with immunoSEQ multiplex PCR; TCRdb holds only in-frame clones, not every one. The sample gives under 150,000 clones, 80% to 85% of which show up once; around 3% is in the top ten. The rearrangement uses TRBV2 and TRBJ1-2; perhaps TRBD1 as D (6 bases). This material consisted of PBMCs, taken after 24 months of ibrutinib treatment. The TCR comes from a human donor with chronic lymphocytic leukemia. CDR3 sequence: CASSGLQGNYGYTF. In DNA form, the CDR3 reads TGTGCCAGCAGTGGATTACAGGGTAACTATGGCTACACCTTC. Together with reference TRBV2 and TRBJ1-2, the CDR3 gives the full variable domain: EPEVTQTPSHQVTQMGQEVILRCVPISNHLYFYWYRQILGQKVEFLVSFYNNEISEKSEIFDDQFSVERPDGSNFTLKIRSTKLEDSAMYFCASSGLQGNYGYTFGSGTRLTVV.